The clone carrying this T cell receptor beta chain has just a few counts. Its target is unknown. Each cDNA molecule carried a unique molecular identifier. In TCRdb, the 5' RACE reads were re-called with MiXCR into one record per CDR3 protein. The sample holds about 36,000 distinct CDR3 sequences, around 5% seen once. This entry comes from a study of early T cells in non-severe SARS-CoV-2 infection. In the study overall: The authors sequenced bulk RNA from unsorted whole blood, leaving chains unpaired.

This CDR3 comprises 13 residues. CDR1 is LNHDA and CDR2 is SQIVND in the germline V gene (reference sequence). Trimming left V 6 bases short and J 2 bases short, with 9 bases between. Study-wide points: VDJdb matching, biased toward anti-spike CD8 responses, missed private and CD4 specificities.

The sequencing sample was made of whole blood. The chain employs TRBV19 and TRBJ2-3, with D tentatively TRBD1 or TRBD2 (6 bases each). The receptor was derived from an adult who was a healthcare worker with PCR-confirmed SARS-CoV-2 infection or an uninfected control (not recorded which). The CDR3 nucleotides are TGTGCCAGTAGGAGGGGGGCCACAGATACGCAGTATTTT. Amino acid sequence: CASRRGATDTQYF.